One and the same sample provided the 9 T cell receptor beta chains below, sequenced in a study of T cells after posttransplantation cyclophosphamide. Assay used: immunoSEQ multiplex PCR; TCRdb lists only in-frame clones, some missing. The sample comprises about 20,000 clones, approximately 92% of which are singletons, and 1.9% rests with the top ten. Controls had myeloablative marrow grafts with methotrexate and calcineurin inhibitor, sampled at 1 year. The starting material was PBMCs, obtained less than 400 days after allogeneic stem cell transplant with calcineurin inhibitor and methotrexate. The origin of the receptors is a female patient younger than 45 who received an allogeneic stem cell transplant from an unrelated donor, was CMV-positive, and had acute and chronic GVHD. Some T cells may trace back to the graft donor.

The rearrangement uses TRBV10-3 and TRBJ2-2; TRBD2 aligns across 14 bases. This CDR3 is built from 17 residues. V gave up 1 base and J gave up 5 bases; unmatched junction bases: 3. Germline lookup yields CDR1 ENHRY and CDR2 SYGVKD. Written as DNA, the CDR3 is TGTGCCATCAGTGAGTGGGGACTAGCGGGGGCAACCGGGGAGCTGTTTTTT. This encodes CAISEWGLAGATGELFF.

The V call is TRBV7-2, the J call TRBJ1-1; D is ambiguous. Trimming removed 3 bases at V and 1 base at J, with 6 bases between. Germline values: CDR1 SGHTA, CDR2 FQGNSA. The CDR3 runs to 13 residues. In nucleotides, the CDR3 is TGTGCCAGCAGCTTGCTAGGGAACACTGAAGCTTTCTTT. Its translation: CASSLLGNTEAFF.

The chain is built from TRBV5-1 and TRBJ2-3; D perhaps matches TRBD1 (5 bases). From germline, CDR1 is SGHRS and CDR2 YFSETQ. This CDR3 region has 15 residues. The ends were cut back, 6 bases at V and 0 bases at J, with 14 bases in the middle. The CDR3 DNA follows: TGCGCCAGCACCACCACAGGACCTAGCACAGATACGCAGTATTTT. Protein sequence: CASTTTGPSTDTQYF.

CDR3 sequence (DNA): TGTGCCAGCAGCGTAGGAGGACTAGCGGGACGAGAGACCCAGTACTTC. This gives the protein CASSVGGLAGRETQYF. This chain joins TRBV9 and TRBJ2-5; TRBD2 aligns across 12 bases. V lost 0 bases, J lost 4 bases, and 4 bases stayed unmatched. The CDR3 has 16 amino acids. Per the germline V gene, CDR1 is SGDLS and CDR2 is YYNGEE.

CDR3 nucleotide sequence: TGTGCCAGTAGTACAGGGACAGGGAATCAGCCCCAGCATTTT. Translated, it gives CASSTGTGNQPQHF. This chain uses TRBV19 with TRBJ1-5; 9 positions match TRBD1. The CDR3 is made up of 14 amino acids. The junction had 2 bases not matched to a gene; V was cut back by 4 bases and J by 4 bases. Germline CDR1 and CDR2: LNHDA and SQIVND (reference sequence).

The chain joins TRBV9 to TRBJ2-5; 9 bases match TRBD1. The V gene's germline CDR1 is SGDLS and CDR2 YYNGEE. The V gene end was trimmed by 2 bases and the J gene end by 4 bases; junction bases not matched to a gene: 6. The CDR3 sequence is 15 residues long. CDR3 bases: TGTGCCAGCAGCGTGGGGACAGGGTCGTCAGAGACCCAGTACTTC. This codes for CASSVGTGSSETQYF.

The rearrangement uses TRBV21-1 and TRBJ2-2; TRBD2 is the table's D call, not checked against the DNA. TRBV21-1 is given as a pseudogene. This CDR3 is 16 amino acids long. CDR3 in DNA: TGTGCCAGCAGCAAAGCGGGACTAGGAGACACCGGGGAGCTGTTTTTT. Its protein is CASSKAGLGDTGELFF.

This rearrangement joins TRBV27 to TRBJ1-1; TRBD1 matches 7 bases. The CDR3 runs 14 residues. Germline CDR1 reads MNHEY; CDR2 reads SMNVEV (reference sequence). After removal of 5 bases from V and 1 base from J, the junction contained 4 bases not matched to a gene. CDR3 in DNA: TGTGCCAGCAGTACCCGGGACAGGAACACTGAAGCTTTCTTT. It specifies CASSTRDRNTEAFF.

The genes are TRBV7-9 and TRBJ2-5; TRBD2 agrees at 11 bases. The CDR3 runs to 14 residues. Germline CDR1 reads SEHNR; CDR2 reads FQNEAQ (reference sequence). The V and J ends lost 1 base and 7 bases, in that order; junction bases with no gene match: 2. The CDR3 region has the DNA TGTGCCAGCAGCTTAGGAACTAGCGGGGGGACCCAGTACTTC. Its protein is CASSLGTSGGTQYF.